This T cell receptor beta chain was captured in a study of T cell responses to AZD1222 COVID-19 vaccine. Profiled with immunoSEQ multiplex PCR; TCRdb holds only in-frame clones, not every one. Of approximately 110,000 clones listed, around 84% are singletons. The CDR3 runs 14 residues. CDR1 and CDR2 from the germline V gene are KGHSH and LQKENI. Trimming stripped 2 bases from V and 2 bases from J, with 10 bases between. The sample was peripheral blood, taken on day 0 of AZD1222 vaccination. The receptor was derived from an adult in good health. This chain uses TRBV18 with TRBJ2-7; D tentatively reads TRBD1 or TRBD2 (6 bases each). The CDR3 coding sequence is TGTGCCAGCTCACCAACCGGGGGCACCTACGAGCAGTACTTC. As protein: CASSPTGGTYEQYF.